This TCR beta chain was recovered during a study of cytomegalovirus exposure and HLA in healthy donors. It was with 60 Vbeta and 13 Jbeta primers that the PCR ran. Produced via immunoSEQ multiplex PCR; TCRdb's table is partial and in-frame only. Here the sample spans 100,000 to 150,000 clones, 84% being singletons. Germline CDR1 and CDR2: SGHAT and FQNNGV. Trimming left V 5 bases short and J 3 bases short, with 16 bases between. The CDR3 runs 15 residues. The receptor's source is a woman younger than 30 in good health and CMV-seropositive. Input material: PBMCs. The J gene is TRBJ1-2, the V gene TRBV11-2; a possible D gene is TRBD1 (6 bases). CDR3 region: CASSVEGGAYYGYTF. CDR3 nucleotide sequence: TGTGCCAGCAGCGTTGAAGGGGGGGCCTACTATGGCTACACCTTC.